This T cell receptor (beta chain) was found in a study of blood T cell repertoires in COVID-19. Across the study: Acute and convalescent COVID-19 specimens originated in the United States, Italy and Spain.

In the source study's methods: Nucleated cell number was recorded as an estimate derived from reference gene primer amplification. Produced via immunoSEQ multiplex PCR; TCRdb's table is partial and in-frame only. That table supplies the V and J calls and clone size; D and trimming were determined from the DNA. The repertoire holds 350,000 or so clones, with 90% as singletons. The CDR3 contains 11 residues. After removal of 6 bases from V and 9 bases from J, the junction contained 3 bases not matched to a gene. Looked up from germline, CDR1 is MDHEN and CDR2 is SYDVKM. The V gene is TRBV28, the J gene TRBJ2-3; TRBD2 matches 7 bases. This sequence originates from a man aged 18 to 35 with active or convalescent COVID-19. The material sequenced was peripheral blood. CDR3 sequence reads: CASRGTTTQYF. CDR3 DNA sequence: TGTGCCAGCAGGGGGACTACAACGCAGTATTTT.